These T cell receptor beta chains were read from a single sample in a study of long-term antiretroviral therapy in people with HIV. The protocol was immunoSEQ multiplex PCR, while the TCRdb copy is restricted to in-frame clones and leaves out a portion. This table holds about 36,000 clones, 80% to 90% found once. The input for sequencing was unsorted PBMCs, taken 2.2 years after starting antiretroviral therapy. Every receptor here comes from a man aged 18 to 35 with HIV. CDR3s include the opening cysteine and the closing phenylalanine or tryptophan. The D gene is left open where the match is weak. Rows give clone size only sometimes, using once, few, many, or a class for an expanded clone.

clone size: -
D gene: -
V gene: TRBV5-1
J gene: TRBJ2-5
CDR3 protein: CASSLGLETQYF
CDR3 DNA: TGCGCCAGCAGCTTGGGTCTTGAGACCCAGTACTTC

clone size: -
D gene: -
V gene: TRBV7-2
J gene: TRBJ1-1
CDR3 protein: CASSSLGARTEAFF
CDR3 DNA: TGTGCCAGCAGCTCCCTCGGTGCAAGGACTGAAGCTTTCTTT

clone size: -
D gene: -
V gene: TRBV7-3
J gene: TRBJ2-1
CDR3 protein: CASSLEVLRSHNEQFF
CDR3 DNA: TGTGCCAGCAGCTTAGAGGTTCTTCGAAGCCACAATGAGCAGTTCTTC

clone size: few
D gene: -
V gene: TRBV6-5
J gene: TRBJ1-2
CDR3 protein: CASSPLGLANYGYTF
CDR3 DNA: TGTGCCAGCAGCCCCCTAGGGCTAGCTAACTATGGCTACACCTTC

clone size: -
D gene: -
V gene: TRBV5-1
J gene: TRBJ2-3
CDR3 protein: CASTASRFTDTQYF
CDR3 DNA: TGCGCCAGCACGGCCTCGCGATTCACAGATACGCAGTATTTT

clone size: -
D gene: TRBD2
V gene: TRBV7-9
J gene: TRBJ2-1
CDR3 protein: CASSWSGVSSYNEQFF
CDR3 DNA: TGTGCCAGCAGCTGGAGCGGGGTCAGCTCCTACAATGAGCAGTTCTTC

clone size: -
D gene: TRBD2
V gene: TRBV29-1
J gene: TRBJ2-1
CDR3 protein: CSVDEIASGRAKNEQFF
CDR3 DNA: TGCAGCGTCGATGAGATTGCTAGCGGGAGGGCTAAGAATGAGCAGTTCTTC

clone size: -
D gene: -
V gene: TRBV7-3
J gene: TRBJ2-7
CDR3 protein: CASSVSGGAPYEQYF
CDR3 DNA: TGTGCCAGCAGCGTAAGCGGCGGGGCCCCCTACGAGCAGTACTTC

clone size: -
D gene: TRBD1
V gene: TRBV27
J gene: TRBJ2-7
CDR3 protein: CASSSPPGTGFIYEQYF
CDR3 DNA: TGTGCCAGCAGTTCACCGCCCGGGACAGGGTTTATCTACGAGCAGTACTTC

clone size: -
D gene: TRBD1
V gene: TRBV5-4
J gene: TRBJ2-5
CDR3 protein: CASSQDRVQETQYF
CDR3 DNA: TGTGCCAGCAGCCAAGACAGGGTCCAAGAGACCCAGTACTTC

clone size: few
D gene: TRBD2
V gene: TRBV2
J gene: TRBJ2-1
CDR3 protein: CASSEGTRAYNEQFF
CDR3 DNA: TGTGCCAGCAGTGAGGGGACTAGGGCCTACAATGAGCAGTTCTTC

clone size: -
D gene: -
V gene: TRBV4-2
J gene: TRBJ2-1
CDR3 protein: CASQRSDAAWDEQFF
CDR3 DNA: TGTGCCAGCCAAAGATCGGACGCGGCCTGGGATGAGCAGTTCTTC

clone size: -
D gene: -
V gene: TRBV9
J gene: TRBJ1-2
CDR3 protein: CASRGHRANYGYTF
CDR3 DNA: TGTGCCAGCAGAGGACACCGAGCTAACTATGGCTACACCTTC

clone size: -
D gene: TRBD2
V gene: TRBV6-4
J gene: TRBJ2-1
CDR3 protein: CASREGLGRNEQFF
CDR3 DNA: TGTGCCAGCAGGGAGGGACTAGGGCGCAATGAGCAGTTCTTC

clone size: -
D gene: -
V gene: TRBV28
J gene: TRBJ1-4
CDR3 protein: CASSLWNLATNEKLFF
CDR3 DNA: TGTGCCAGCAGTTTGTGGAACCTTGCAACTAATGAAAAACTGTTTTTT

clone size: -
D gene: -
V gene: TRBV7-7
J gene: TRBJ2-5
CDR3 protein: CAVQGAGLHQETQYF
CDR3 DNA: TGTGCTGTACAGGGTGCGGGATTGCATCAAGAGACCCAGTACTTC

clone size: -
D gene: TRBD1
V gene: TRBV7-6
J gene: TRBJ1-4
CDR3 protein: CASSLEGARNEKLFF
CDR3 DNA: TGTGCCAGCAGCTTAGAGGGGGCGCGTAATGAAAAACTGTTTTTT

clone size: few
D gene: -
V gene: TRBV6-7
J gene: TRBJ1-5
CDR3 protein: CASTTASNQPQHF
CDR3 DNA: TGTGCCAGCACCACAGCTAGCAATCAGCCCCAGCATTTT

clone size: once
D gene: -
V gene: TRBV15
J gene: TRBJ2-7
CDR3 protein: CATSRDITYEQYF
CDR3 DNA: TGTGCCACCAGCAGAGATATTACCTACGAGCAGTACTTC

clone size: -
D gene: -
V gene: TRBV7-2
J gene: TRBJ2-1
CDR3 protein: CASSPTRDPTSQFF
CDR3 DNA: TGTGCCAGCAGCCCTACCCGGGACCCCACCTCGCAGTTCTTC

clone size: -
D gene: -
V gene: TRBV25-1
J gene: TRBJ2-3
CDR3 protein: CASSDPGRTDTQYF
CDR3 DNA: TGTGCCAGCAGTGATCCGGGCCGCACAGATACGCAGTATTTT

clone size: once
D gene: TRBD1
V gene: TRBV7-8
J gene: TRBJ2-5
CDR3 protein: CASSLEGARMETQYF
CDR3 DNA: TGTGCCAGCAGCTTAGAGGGGGCACGTATGGAGACCCAGTACTTC

clone size: -
D gene: -
V gene: TRBV4-1
J gene: TRBJ1-1
CDR3 protein: CASSQKGGEVIEAFF
CDR3 DNA: TGCGCCAGCAGCCAAAAAGGGGGAGAGGTAATTGAAGCTTTCTTT

clone size: -
D gene: -
V gene: TRBV5-5
J gene: TRBJ1-4
CDR3 protein: CASSLDRVIGKLFF
CDR3 DNA: TGTGCCAGCAGCTTGGACAGGGTGATAGGGAAACTGTTTTTT

clone size: -
D gene: -
V gene: TRBV4-1
J gene: TRBJ1-2
CDR3 protein: CASSQGTVDNYGYTF
CDR3 DNA: TGCGCCAGCAGCCAAGGGACAGTCGACAACTATGGCTACACCTTC

clone size: -
D gene: TRBD2
V gene: TRBV7-2
J gene: TRBJ2-1
CDR3 protein: CASSQGGLAGGLYNEQFF
CDR3 DNA: TGTGCCAGCAGCCAGGGGGGACTAGCGGGAGGCTTGTACAATGAGCAGTTCTTC

clone size: -
D gene: TRBD1
V gene: TRBV6-5
J gene: TRBJ2-7
CDR3 protein: CASSYRTGIYEQYF
CDR3 DNA: TGTGCCAGCAGTTACCGGACAGGTATCTACGAGCAGTACTTC

clone size: -
D gene: -
V gene: TRBV19
J gene: TRBJ2-1
CDR3 protein: CASSASVGAKQFF
CDR3 DNA: TGTGCCAGTAGTGCCTCTGTCGGCGCGAAGCAGTTCTTC

clone size: -
D gene: TRBD2
V gene: TRBV5-6
J gene: TRBJ2-1
CDR3 protein: CASSLGTRKIYNEQFF
CDR3 DNA: TGTGCCAGCAGCTTGGGGACTAGAAAAATTTACAATGAGCAGTTCTTC

clone size: -
D gene: -
V gene: TRBV28
J gene: TRBJ1-5
CDR3 protein: CASSLYGTTDNQPQHF
CDR3 DNA: TGTGCCAGCAGTTTATATGGGACAACGGATAATCAGCCCCAGCATTTT

clone size: -
D gene: -
V gene: TRBV7-9
J gene: TRBJ1-2
CDR3 protein: CASSSTTETWGYTF
CDR3 DNA: TGTGCCAGCAGCTCTACGACCGAAACCTGGGGCTACACCTTC

clone size: -
D gene: -
V gene: TRBV19
J gene: TRBJ1-1
CDR3 protein: CASSIQGNTEAFF
CDR3 DNA: TGTGCCAGTAGTATACAGGGAAACACTGAAGCTTTCTTT

clone size: -
D gene: -
V gene: TRBV19
J gene: TRBJ1-5
CDR3 protein: CASKLDYRSNQPQHF
CDR3 DNA: TGTGCCAGTAAACTAGATTATAGAAGCAATCAGCCCCAGCATTTT

clone size: -
D gene: -
V gene: TRBV6-4
J gene: TRBJ2-7
CDR3 protein: CASSVEAGSFYEQYF
CDR3 DNA: TGTGCCAGCAGTGTAGAGGCAGGGTCGTTCTACGAGCAGTACTTC

clone size: -
D gene: -
V gene: TRBV2
J gene: TRBJ1-2
CDR3 protein: CASSGSLANYGYTF
CDR3 DNA: TGTGCCAGCAGTGGGTCTTTAGCTAACTATGGCTACACCTTC

clone size: -
D gene: -
V gene: TRBV5-1
J gene: TRBJ2-7
CDR3 protein: CASKSDGGLRYEQYF
CDR3 DNA: TGCGCCAGCAAATCGGATGGGGGTTTAAGGTACGAGCAGTACTTC

clone size: -
D gene: -
V gene: TRBV5-5
J gene: TRBJ1-1
CDR3 protein: CASSPPVFTEAFF
CDR3 DNA: TGTGCCAGCAGCCCCCCGGTCTTCACTGAAGCTTTCTTT

clone size: -
D gene: -
V gene: TRBV30
J gene: TRBJ2-5
CDR3 protein: CAWSVRLGGGAKETQYF
CDR3 DNA: TGTGCCTGGAGTGTACGATTGGGAGGGGGCGCTAAAGAGACCCAGTACTTC

clone size: -
D gene: TRBD2
V gene: TRBV4-2
J gene: TRBJ2-3
CDR3 protein: CASSQGVAGSLSTDTQYF
CDR3 DNA: TGTGCCAGCAGCCAAGGGGTAGCGGGATCCCTAAGCACAGATACGCAGTATTTT

clone size: -
D gene: -
V gene: TRBV6-5
J gene: TRBJ2-7
CDR3 protein: CASTQRLGGPYEQYF
CDR3 DNA: TGTGCCAGCACCCAAAGACTAGGAGGCCCCTACGAGCAGTACTTC

clone size: -
D gene: -
V gene: TRBV30
J gene: TRBJ1-3
CDR3 protein: CAGDFGRGGNTIYF
CDR3 DNA: TGTGCCGGGGACTTTGGGAGAGGTGGAAACACCATATATTTT

clone size: -
D gene: TRBD1
V gene: TRBV6-1
J gene: TRBJ2-3
CDR3 protein: CASRDDRGSTDTQYF
CDR3 DNA: TGTGCCAGCAGAGACGACAGGGGAAGCACAGATACGCAGTATTTT

clone size: -
D gene: -
V gene: TRBV12-5
J gene: TRBJ2-7
CDR3 protein: CASGFGQGYEQYF
CDR3 DNA: TGTGCTAGTGGTTTCGGCCAGGGCTACGAGCAGTACTTC

clone size: -
D gene: TRBD2
V gene: TRBV9
J gene: TRBJ2-5
CDR3 protein: CASSVGTSGVETQYF
CDR3 DNA: TGTGCCAGCAGCGTTGGGACTAGCGGGGTAGAGACCCAGTACTTC

clone size: -
D gene: -
V gene: TRBV19
J gene: TRBJ2-7
CDR3 protein: CATKAPGTPYEQYF
CDR3 DNA: TGTGCCACCAAGGCCCCGGGCACCCCCTACGAGCAGTACTTC

clone size: once
D gene: -
V gene: TRBV21-1
J gene: TRBJ1-6
CDR3 protein: CASSKRESTGDNSPLHF
CDR3 DNA: TGTGCCAGCAGCAAAAGGGAATCGACAGGGGATAATTCACCCCTCCACTTT

clone size: -
D gene: TRBD1
V gene: TRBV6-4
J gene: TRBJ2-1
CDR3 protein: CASSDSGRTRGRLDNEQFF
CDR3 DNA: TGTGCCAGCAGTGACTCAGGGAGAACCAGGGGGCGCTTGGACAATGAGCAGTTCTTC

clone size: -
D gene: -
V gene: TRBV6-1
J gene: TRBJ2-7
CDR3 protein: CASSERQVYEQYF
CDR3 DNA: TGTGCCAGCAGTGAACGGCAGGTCTACGAGCAGTACTTC

clone size: -
D gene: -
V gene: TRBV4-2
J gene: TRBJ1-3
CDR3 protein: CASSQGAAVGNTIYF
CDR3 DNA: TGTGCCAGCAGCCAAGGCGCGGCGGTCGGAAACACCATATATTTT

clone size: few
D gene: -
V gene: TRBV18
J gene: TRBJ1-2
CDR3 protein: CASSLLGNYGYTF
CDR3 DNA: TGTGCCAGCTCCCTCCTTGGCAACTATGGCTACACCTTC

clone size: -
D gene: TRBD2
V gene: TRBV7-2
J gene: TRBJ2-1
CDR3 protein: CASKLALYNEQFF
CDR3 DNA: TGTGCCAGCAAACTAGCGCTTTACAATGAGCAGTTCTTC

clone size: -
D gene: -
V gene: TRBV6-1
J gene: TRBJ1-2
CDR3 protein: CASTGTLLDYGYTF
CDR3 DNA: TGTGCCAGCACGGGAACCCTCCTAGACTATGGCTACACCTTC

clone size: once
D gene: TRBD2
V gene: TRBV30
J gene: TRBJ2-5
CDR3 protein: CAWSGGSQETQYF
CDR3 DNA: TGTGCCTGGTCTGGCGGGAGTCAGGAGACCCAGTACTTC

clone size: -
D gene: -
V gene: TRBV7-2
J gene: TRBJ2-2
CDR3 protein: CASSLMRDFYTGELFF
CDR3 DNA: TGTGCCAGCAGCTTAATGCGGGACTTCTACACCGGGGAGCTGTTTTTT

clone size: -
D gene: -
V gene: TRBV30
J gene: TRBJ2-1
CDR3 protein: CAWNPVPGQGPSGSLVEQFF
CDR3 DNA: TGTGCCTGGAACCCTGTCCCGGGACAGGGGCCTAGCGGGAGCCTCGTGGAGCAGTTCTTC